What follows is one T cell receptor beta chain and its context. The sample originates from a study of technical replicates of blood from a handful of donors. Trimming removed 6 bases from V and 1 base from J; junction bases left unmatched: 20. This CDR3 is built from 19 residues. CDR1 and CDR2 (germline): LGHNT, FRNRAP. Clones were read by immunoSEQ multiplex PCR, and TCRdb kept only the in-frame ones, dropping some. The repertoire consists of around 84,000 clones, with approximately 90% occurring once and the leading ten covering around 0.24%. Sequenced: T cells isolated from PBMCs. The clonotype was recovered from a human donor in good health. The gene calls are TRBV12-5 and TRBJ1-2; TRBD1 aligns across 7 bases. CDR3 region: CASGRSARGGLLFNYGYTF. Written as DNA, the CDR3 is TGTGCTAGTGGACGCTCCGCCAGAGGGGGCCTATTATTTAACTATGGCTACACCTTC.